This is a list of T cell receptor beta chains from one sample in a study of technical replicates of blood from several donors. The repertoire was sequenced with immunoSEQ multiplex PCR; TCRdb's copy has only in-frame clones and lacks some. This table holds tens of thousands of clones, 95% found once. Material for sequencing was T cells isolated from PBMCs. The receptors shown here come from a human donor in good health. Both conserved end residues are part of each CDR3. A D gene is named only where the DNA matches it firmly. Size tells how often a clone was seen (once, few, many) or the class of an expanded clone, and some rows leave it out.

cdr3_length: 14
j_call: TRBJ1-2
d_call: .
v_call: TRBV5-4
clone_size: once
cdr3_nt: TGTGCCAGCAGCTTAGGGCGAAGGGGAGGTGGCTACACCTTC
cdr3_aa: CASSLGRRGGGYTF

cdr3_length: 13
j_call: TRBJ1-1
d_call: .
v_call: TRBV7-3
clone_size: few
cdr3_nt: TGTGCCAGCAGCTTACGGGGGATCACTGAAGCTTTCTTT
cdr3_aa: CASSLRGITEAFF

cdr3_length: 16
j_call: TRBJ2-5
d_call: TRBD2
v_call: TRBV6-5
clone_size: once
cdr3_nt: TGTGCCAGCAGTTACAGGGGCGGGAGGAGTCAAGAGACCCAGTACTTC
cdr3_aa: CASSYRGGRSQETQYF

cdr3_length: 14
j_call: TRBJ2-5
d_call: .
v_call: TRBV7-3
clone_size: .
cdr3_nt: TGTGCCAGCAGCTTAGGCGGGGTCCAAGAGACCCAGTACTTC
cdr3_aa: CASSLGGVQETQYF

cdr3_length: 17
j_call: TRBJ2-7
d_call: TRBD2
v_call: TRBV6-1
clone_size: .
cdr3_nt: TGTGCCAGCAGTGATCCGAACGAGGGGACTAGAGGGTACGAGCAGTACTTC
cdr3_aa: CASSDPNEGTRGYEQYF

cdr3_length: 17
j_call: TRBJ1-6
d_call: TRBD1
v_call: TRBV19
clone_size: .
cdr3_nt: TGTGCCAGTAGGGGGACAGAACTAAGCTCCTATAATTCACCCCTCCACTTT
cdr3_aa: CASRGTELSSYNSPLHF

cdr3_length: 16
j_call: TRBJ2-7
d_call: .
v_call: TRBV5-1
clone_size: .
cdr3_nt: TGCGCCAGCAGCTTGGCCTACGGGTCCTATTCCTACGAGCAGTACTTC
cdr3_aa: CASSLAYGSYSYEQYF

cdr3_length: 15
j_call: TRBJ2-3
d_call: .
v_call: TRBV4-1
clone_size: .
cdr3_nt: TGCGCCAGCAGCCAAGTATCGAGTCGTGGAGATACGCAGTATTTT
cdr3_aa: CASSQVSSRGDTQYF

cdr3_length: 17
j_call: TRBJ1-1
d_call: .
v_call: TRBV21-1
clone_size: .
cdr3_nt: TGTGCCAGCAGCAAAGCGCTCTGGGACTTTCTTCTATCTGAAGCTTTCTTT
cdr3_aa: CASSKALWDFLLSEAFF

cdr3_length: 17
j_call: TRBJ2-2
d_call: .
v_call: TRBV5-1
clone_size: .
cdr3_nt: TGCGCCAGCAGCTCAGATTTACTAGCAGGGGGCACCGGGGAGCTGTTTTTT
cdr3_aa: CASSSDLLAGGTGELFF

cdr3_length: 16
j_call: TRBJ2-7
d_call: TRBD2
v_call: TRBV7-9
clone_size: .
cdr3_nt: TGTGCCAGCAGCCCAAGACTAGCGGACATAAACTACGAGCAGTACTTC
cdr3_aa: CASSPRLADINYEQYF

cdr3_length: 14
j_call: TRBJ2-7
d_call: .
v_call: TRBV5-4
clone_size: .
cdr3_nt: TGTGCCAGCAGTCAGGGTCCTAGCTCCTACGAGCAGTACTTC
cdr3_aa: CASSQGPSSYEQYF

cdr3_length: 18
j_call: TRBJ2-6
d_call: TRBD2
v_call: TRBV4-1
clone_size: .
cdr3_nt: TGCGCCAGCAGCCAGTTAGCGGGAGCCCCCTCTGGGGCCAACGTCCTGACTTTC
cdr3_aa: CASSQLAGAPSGANVLTF

cdr3_length: 15
j_call: TRBJ2-7
d_call: TRBD1
v_call: TRBV27
clone_size: .
cdr3_nt: TGTGCCAGCAGTTTGGGACAGGTGAGCTCCTACGAGCAGTACTTC
cdr3_aa: CASSLGQVSSYEQYF

cdr3_length: 14
j_call: TRBJ1-5
d_call: .
v_call: TRBV6-1
clone_size: .
cdr3_nt: TGTGCCACCTTTACTGAGTATAGCAATCAGCCCCAGCATTTT
cdr3_aa: CATFTEYSNQPQHF

cdr3_length: 13
j_call: TRBJ2-7
d_call: TRBD1
v_call: TRBV6-1
clone_size: .
cdr3_nt: TGTGCCAGCGCAGGGGGTATACCCTACGAGCAGTACTTC
cdr3_aa: CASAGGIPYEQYF

cdr3_length: 15
j_call: TRBJ1-4
d_call: .
v_call: TRBV25-1
clone_size: .
cdr3_nt: TGTGCCAGCAGTGAATCCGAGTCAACTAATGAAAAACTGTTTTTT
cdr3_aa: CASSESESTNEKLFF

cdr3_length: 16
j_call: TRBJ2-2
d_call: TRBD2
v_call: TRBV5-4
clone_size: .
cdr3_nt: TGTGCCAGCAGCACGAGACTAGCGGGGGGGACCGGGGGGCTGTTTTTT
cdr3_aa: CASSTRLAGGTGGLFF

cdr3_length: 14
j_call: TRBJ2-3
d_call: TRBD2
v_call: TRBV5-1
clone_size: .
cdr3_nt: TGCGCCAGCAAAAGCGGGGTTCGCACAGATACGCAGTATTTT
cdr3_aa: CASKSGVRTDTQYF

cdr3_length: 14
j_call: TRBJ2-1
d_call: .
v_call: TRBV29-1
clone_size: .
cdr3_nt: TGCAGCGTTGATGCGGGACCCCTTACCAATGAGCAGTTCTTC
cdr3_aa: CSVDAGPLTNEQFF